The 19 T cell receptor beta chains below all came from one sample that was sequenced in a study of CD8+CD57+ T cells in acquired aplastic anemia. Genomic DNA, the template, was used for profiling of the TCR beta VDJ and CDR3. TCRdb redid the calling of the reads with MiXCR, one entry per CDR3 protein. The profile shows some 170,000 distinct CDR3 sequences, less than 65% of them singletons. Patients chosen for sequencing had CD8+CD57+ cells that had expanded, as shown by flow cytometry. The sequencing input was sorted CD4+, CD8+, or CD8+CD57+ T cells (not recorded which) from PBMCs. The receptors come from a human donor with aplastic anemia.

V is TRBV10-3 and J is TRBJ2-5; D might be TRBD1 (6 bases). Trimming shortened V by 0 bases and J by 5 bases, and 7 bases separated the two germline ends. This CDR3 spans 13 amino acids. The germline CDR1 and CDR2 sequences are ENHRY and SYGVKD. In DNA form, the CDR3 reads TGTGCCATCAGTGAGTCGGGGGCGGAGACCCAGTACTTC. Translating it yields CAISESGAETQYF.

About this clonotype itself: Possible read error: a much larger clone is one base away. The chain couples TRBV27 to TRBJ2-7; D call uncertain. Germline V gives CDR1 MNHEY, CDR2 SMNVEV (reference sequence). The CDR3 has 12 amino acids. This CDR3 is CASSSPGYGQYF. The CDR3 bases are TGTGCCAGCAGTTCCCCAGGCTACGGGCAGTACTTC.

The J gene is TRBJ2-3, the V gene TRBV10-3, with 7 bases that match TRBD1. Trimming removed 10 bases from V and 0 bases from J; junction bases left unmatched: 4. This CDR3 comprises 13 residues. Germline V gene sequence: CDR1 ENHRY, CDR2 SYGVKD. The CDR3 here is CATRGSSTDTQYF. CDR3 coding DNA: TGTGCCACCAGGGGGTCTAGCACAGATACGCAGTATTTT.

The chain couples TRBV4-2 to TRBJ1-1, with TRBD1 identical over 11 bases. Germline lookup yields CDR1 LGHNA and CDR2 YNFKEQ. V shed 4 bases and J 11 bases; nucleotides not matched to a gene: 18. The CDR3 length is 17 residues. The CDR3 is CASSPGGGQGASPWAFF. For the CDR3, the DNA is TGTGCCAGCAGCCCAGGGGGTGGACAGGGGGCTTCTCCGTGGGCTTTCTTT.

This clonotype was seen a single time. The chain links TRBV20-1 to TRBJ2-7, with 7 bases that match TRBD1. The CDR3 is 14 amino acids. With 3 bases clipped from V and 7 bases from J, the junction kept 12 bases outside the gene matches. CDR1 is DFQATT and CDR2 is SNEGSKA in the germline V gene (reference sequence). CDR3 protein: CSARGDSASWEQYF. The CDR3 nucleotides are TGCAGTGCTAGGGGGGACAGTGCCTCCTGGGAGCAGTACTTC.

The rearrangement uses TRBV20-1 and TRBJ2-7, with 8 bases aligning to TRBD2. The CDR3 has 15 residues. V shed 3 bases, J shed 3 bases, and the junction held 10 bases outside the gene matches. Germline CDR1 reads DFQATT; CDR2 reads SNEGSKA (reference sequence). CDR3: CSARVSRLANYEQYF. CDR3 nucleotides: TGCAGTGCTAGGGTTTCGAGACTAGCGAACTACGAGCAGTACTTC.

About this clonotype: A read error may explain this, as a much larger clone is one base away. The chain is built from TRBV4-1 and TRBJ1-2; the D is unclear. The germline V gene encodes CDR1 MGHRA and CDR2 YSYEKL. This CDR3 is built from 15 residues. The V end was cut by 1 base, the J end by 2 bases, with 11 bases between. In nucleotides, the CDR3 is TGCGCCAGCAGCCAAGCTAGGAGGCGCAACTATGGCTACACCTTC. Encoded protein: CASSQARRRNYGYTF.

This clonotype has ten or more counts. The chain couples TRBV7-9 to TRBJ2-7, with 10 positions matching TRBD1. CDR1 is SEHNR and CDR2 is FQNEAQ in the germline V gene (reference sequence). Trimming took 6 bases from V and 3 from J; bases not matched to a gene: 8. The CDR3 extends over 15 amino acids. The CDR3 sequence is CASSLNRDRGYEQYF. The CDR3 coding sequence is TGTGCCAGCAGTTTAAACCGGGACAGGGGCTACGAGCAGTACTTC.

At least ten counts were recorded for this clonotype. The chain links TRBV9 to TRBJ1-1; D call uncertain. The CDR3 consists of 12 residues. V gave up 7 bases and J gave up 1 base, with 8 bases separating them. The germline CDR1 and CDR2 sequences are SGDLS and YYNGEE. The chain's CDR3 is CASGKSNTEAFF. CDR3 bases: TGTGCCAGCGGCAAGTCGAACACTGAAGCTTTCTTT.

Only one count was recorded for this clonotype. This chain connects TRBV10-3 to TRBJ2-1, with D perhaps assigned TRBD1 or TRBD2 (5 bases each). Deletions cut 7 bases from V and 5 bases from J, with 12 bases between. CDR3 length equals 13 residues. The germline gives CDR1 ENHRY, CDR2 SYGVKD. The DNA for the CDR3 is TGTGCCATCACGGGGCAGGGAGACAATGAGCAGTTCTTC. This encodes CAITGQGDNEQFF.

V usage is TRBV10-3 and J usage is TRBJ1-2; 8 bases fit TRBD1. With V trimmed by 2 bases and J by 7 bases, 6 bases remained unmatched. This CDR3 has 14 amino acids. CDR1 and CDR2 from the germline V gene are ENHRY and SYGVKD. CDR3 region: CAISEQQGGGGYTF. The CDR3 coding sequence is TGTGCCATCAGTGAGCAACAGGGGGGAGGTGGCTACACCTTC.

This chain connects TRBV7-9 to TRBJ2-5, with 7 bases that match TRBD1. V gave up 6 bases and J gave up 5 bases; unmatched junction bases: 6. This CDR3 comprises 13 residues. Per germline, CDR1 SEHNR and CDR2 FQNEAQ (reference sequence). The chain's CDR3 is CASRRTGTETQYF. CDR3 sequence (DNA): TGTGCCAGCAGACGGACAGGAACTGAGACCCAGTACTTC.

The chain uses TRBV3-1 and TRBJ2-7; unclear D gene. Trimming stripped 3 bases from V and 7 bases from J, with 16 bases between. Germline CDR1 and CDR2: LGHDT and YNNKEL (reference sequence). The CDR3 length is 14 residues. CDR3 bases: TGTGCCAGCAGCCAGTCAGTCAGGTTGAGGGAGCAGTACTTC. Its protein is CASSQSVRLREQYF.

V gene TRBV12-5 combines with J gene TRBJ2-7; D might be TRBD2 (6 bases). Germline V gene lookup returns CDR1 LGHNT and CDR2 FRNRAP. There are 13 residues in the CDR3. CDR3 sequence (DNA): TGTGCCAGCAGTGCGACTAGTCCCTACGAGCAGTACTTC. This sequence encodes CASSATSPYEQYF.

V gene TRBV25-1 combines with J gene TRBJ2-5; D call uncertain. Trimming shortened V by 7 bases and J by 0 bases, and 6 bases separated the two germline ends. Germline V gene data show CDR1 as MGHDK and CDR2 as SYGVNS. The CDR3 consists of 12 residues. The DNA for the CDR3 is TGTGCCAGCAAACTGGACCAAGAGACCCAGTACTTC. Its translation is CASKLDQETQYF.

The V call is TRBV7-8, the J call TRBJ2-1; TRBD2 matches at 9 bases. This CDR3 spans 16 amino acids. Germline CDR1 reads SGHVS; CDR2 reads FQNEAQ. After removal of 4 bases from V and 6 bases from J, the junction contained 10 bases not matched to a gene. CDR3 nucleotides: TGTGCCAGCAGCTCCCCGAGACTAGCGGTACTCAATGAGCAGTTCTTC. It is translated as CASSSPRLAVLNEQFF.

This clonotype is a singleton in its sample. DNA of the CDR3: TGTGCCAGTAAGAGGGGGGACAGGGATGTGCAGCCCCAGCATTTT. Amino acid sequence: CASKRGDRDVQPQHF. J is TRBJ1-5 and V is TRBV19; 9 nucleotides agree with TRBD1. Germline CDR1 reads LNHDA; CDR2 reads SQIVND (reference sequence). V lost 7 bases, J lost 7 bases, and 11 bases stayed unmatched. This CDR3 has 15 residues.

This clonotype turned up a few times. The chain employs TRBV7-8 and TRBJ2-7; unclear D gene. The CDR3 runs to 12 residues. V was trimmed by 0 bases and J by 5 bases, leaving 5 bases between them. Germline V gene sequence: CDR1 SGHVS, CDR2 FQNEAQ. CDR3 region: CASSLALDEQYF. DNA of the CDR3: TGTGCCAGCAGCTTAGCGCTTGACGAGCAGTACTTC. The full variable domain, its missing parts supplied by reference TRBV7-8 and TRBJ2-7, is GAGVSQSPRYKVAKRGQDVALRCDPISGHVSLFWYQQALGQGPEFLTYFQNEAQLDKSGLPSDRFFAERPEGSVSTLKIQRTQQEDSAVYLCASSLALDEQYFGPGTRLTVT.

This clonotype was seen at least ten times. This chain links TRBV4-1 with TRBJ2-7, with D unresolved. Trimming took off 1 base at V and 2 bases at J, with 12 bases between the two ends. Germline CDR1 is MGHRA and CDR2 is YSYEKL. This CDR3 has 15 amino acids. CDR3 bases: TGCGCCAGCAGCCAAGTTCCAAGTGGGACCTACGAGCAGTACTTC. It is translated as CASSQVPSGTYEQYF.